One sample yielded the 21 T cell receptor beta chains listed below, sequenced in a study of identical twins. TCRdb analysed the 5' RACE reads with MiXCR anew, one entry per CDR3 protein. The data show approximately 260,000 distinct CDR3 sequences, around 15% seen once. Material: memory (CD45RO+) T cells sorted from blood. The receptors shown here come from a woman between 18 and 29 years old in good health.

This clonotype was counted only a few times. J is TRBJ2-7 and V is TRBV5-1; D unresolved. V was trimmed by 1 base and J by 3 bases, leaving 8 bases between them. The CDR3 loop spans 13 amino acids. Germline V lookup: CDR1 SGHRS, CDR2 YFSETQ. The chain's CDR3 is CASSLSSYYEQYF. CDR3 nucleotides: TGCGCCAGCAGCTTGTCCAGCTACTACGAGCAGTACTTC. Based on the CDR3 plus reference TRBV5-1 and TRBJ2-7, the full variable domain is KAGVTQTPRYLIKTRGQQVTLSCSPISGHRSVSWYQQTPGQGLQFLFEYFSETQRNKGNFPGRFSGRQFSNSRSEMNVSTLELGDSALYLCASSLSSYYEQYFGPGTRLTVT.

Only a few counts were recorded for this clonotype. CDR3 coding DNA: TGTGCCAGCAGCTTCAAAACAGGAGGTGGTCAGCCCCAGCATTTT. Amino acid sequence: CASSFKTGGGQPQHF. The V call is TRBV7-3, the J call TRBJ1-5; D is possibly TRBD1 (5 bases). Looked up from germline, CDR1 is SGHTA and CDR2 is FQGTGA. The CDR3 extends over 15 amino acids. V shed 3 bases and J shed 6 bases, with 15 bases lying between them.

The rearrangement uses TRBV3-1 and TRBJ1-6; 9 bases fit TRBD1. Trimming cost V 7 bases and J 8 bases; bases outside gene matches: 6. The CDR3 consists of 14 residues. Germline CDR1 is LGHDT and CDR2 is YNNKEL (reference sequence). CDR3: CASTRQGVDSPLHF. CDR3 sequence (DNA): TGTGCCAGCACCCGACAGGGGGTGGATTCACCCCTCCACTTT.

This clonotype came up many times. This chain links TRBV20-1 with TRBJ2-7; perhaps TRBD1 as D (5 bases). V gave up 3 bases and J gave up 0 bases, with 9 bases separating them. The CDR3 has 13 residues. Germline V CDR1 and CDR2: DFQATT, SNEGSKA (reference sequence). CDR3 nucleotides: TGCAGTGCTAGGACAGACATCTCCTACGAGCAGTACTTC. Protein: CSARTDISYEQYF.

The chain recombines TRBV5-1 with TRBJ2-1; D may be TRBD1 (6 bases). Germline V gene data show CDR1 as SGHRS and CDR2 as YFSETQ. This CDR3 contains 16 residues. V gave up 0 bases and J gave up 2 bases, with 12 bases separating them. This chain's CDR3 is CASSLGGTNTYNEQFF. Here the CDR3 DNA reads TGCGCCAGCAGCTTGGGTGGGACAAACACCTACAATGAGCAGTTCTTC. Together with reference TRBV5-1 and TRBJ2-1, the CDR3 gives the full variable domain: KAGVTQTPRYLIKTRGQQVTLSCSPISGHRSVSWYQQTPGQGLQFLFEYFSETQRNKGNFPGRFSGRQFSNSRSEMNVSTLELGDSALYLCASSLGGTNTYNEQFFGPGTRLTVL.

This clonotype was picked up a small number of times. CDR3 DNA: TGTGCCAGCTTTCTCGACACCGGACAGGGTTTTCCTGAAGCTTTCTTT. It yields the protein CASFLDTGQGFPEAFF. The rearrangement links TRBV6-2 or TRBV6-3 to TRBJ1-1, with TRBD1 matching 8 bases. The V gene end was trimmed by 8 bases and the J gene end by 6 bases; junction bases not matched to a gene: 17. This CDR3 is 16 amino acids long. Germline V gene lookup returns CDR1 MNHEY and CDR2 SVGEGT.

A few counts support this clonotype. V and J are TRBV19 and TRBJ1-1; D might be TRBD1 (6 bases). Trimming took 5 bases from V and 0 from J, leaving 13 bases between them. CDR3 length equals 15 residues. The germline V gene encodes CDR1 LNHDA and CDR2 SQIVND (reference sequence). CDR3 amino acids: CASSSNRVMNTEAFF. As DNA, the CDR3 is TGTGCCAGTAGTTCAAACAGGGTCATGAACACTGAAGCTTTCTTT.

This sequence joins TRBV28 and TRBJ2-7, with a possible D match to TRBD2 (6 bases). V was cut by 11 bases and J by 6 bases, with 17 bases left in between. Germline CDR1 reads MDHEN; CDR2 reads SYDVKM. The CDR3 totals 12 residues. The CDR3 DNA reads TGTGCCGGAGCGGGTTCCGGCCCCGAGCAGTACTTC. Its translation: CAGAGSGPEQYF.

This clonotype was detected a few times. This rearrangement joins TRBV28 to TRBJ2-7, with 9 bases lining up with TRBD1. The J segment lost 3 bases and the V segment lost 5 bases, leaving 8 bases of the junction unmatched. Looked up from germline, CDR1 is MDHEN and CDR2 is SYDVKM. The CDR3 is 15 residues long. This CDR3 is CASSIAGTGNYEQYF. The CDR3 bases are TGTGCCAGCAGTATCGCCGGGACAGGGAACTACGAGCAGTACTTC.

This clonotype appeared a few times. The rearrangement joins TRBV28 to TRBJ2-5; 9 bases map to TRBD1. V was pared by 7 bases and J by 4 bases, with 10 bases of the junction left unmatched. CDR3 length: 15 residues. Germline CDR1 MDHEN, CDR2 SYDVKM. This CDR3 reads CASTLLGTGRETQYF. The CDR3 DNA sequence: TGTGCCAGCACCCTCCTCGGGACAGGGCGAGAGACCCAGTACTTC. The full variable domain, its missing parts supplied by reference TRBV28 and TRBJ2-5, is DVKVTQSSRYLVKRTGEKVFLECVQDMDHENMFWYRQDPGLGLRLIYFSYDVKMKEKGDIPEGYSVSREKKERFSLILESASTNQTSMYLCASTLLGTGRETQYFGPGTRLLVL.

V usage is TRBV20-1 and J usage is TRBJ2-3; TRBD2 aligns across 13 bases. The V gene end was trimmed by 6 bases and the J gene end by 10 bases; junction bases not matched to a gene: 7. The CDR3 spans 13 residues. Germline values: CDR1 DFQATT, CDR2 SNEGSKA (reference sequence). The DNA of the CDR3 is TGCAGTGCCCCGGACGGGACTAGCGGGGCGCAGTATTTT. Its protein product is CSAPDGTSGAQYF.

The chain joins TRBV9 to TRBJ1-1, with TRBD1 identical over 8 bases. This CDR3 has 15 residues. Germline V gene sequence: CDR1 SGDLS, CDR2 YYNGEE. J lost 1 base, V lost 2 bases, and 4 bases had no gene match. The CDR3 DNA is TGTGCCAGCAGCGTCCAGACAGGGGAGAACACTGAAGCTTTCTTT. Residues: CASSVQTGENTEAFF.

This clonotype appeared many times. This sequence joins TRBV6-1 and TRBJ1-6, with 8 bases fitting TRBD1. Germline lookup yields CDR1 MNHNS and CDR2 SASEGT. Trimming at V came to 7 bases and at J to 7 bases, leaving 9 bases not matched to a gene. The CDR3 has 15 amino acids. In DNA, the CDR3 is TGTGCCAGCAATAGATCGGACAGGGACAATTCACCCCTCCACTTT. Protein sequence: CASNRSDRDNSPLHF.

This clonotype was picked up a small number of times. V usage is TRBV12-3 or TRBV12-4 and J usage is TRBJ2-2, with D possibly matching TRBD2 (5 bases). This CDR3 contains 14 residues. V shed 6 bases and J shed 6 bases, with 14 bases lying between them. CDR3 amino acids: CASRKAAGAGELFF. Here the CDR3 DNA reads TGTGCCAGCAGAAAGGCGGCCGGGGCCGGGGAGCTGTTTTTT.

This clonotype appeared many times. The rearrangement links TRBV7-9 to TRBJ1-4; the D is unclear. Germline values: CDR1 SEHNR, CDR2 FQNEAQ (reference sequence). The CDR3 covers 12 residues. The V end lost 5 bases, the J end lost 9 bases, and 10 bases lay between the germline ends. In DNA, the CDR3 is TGTGCCAGCAGCCACGAGAGGCAAAAACTGTTTTTT. Protein sequence: CASSHERQKLFF. Combining the CDR3 with reference TRBV7-9 and TRBJ1-4 gives the whole variable domain DTGVSQNPRHKITKRGQNVTFRCDPISEHNRLYWYRQTLGQGPEFLTYFQNEAQLEKSRLLSDRFSAERPKGSFSTLEIQRTEQGDSAMYLCASSHERQKLFFGSGTQLSVL.

This clonotype was counted only a few times. The gene calls are TRBV6-6 and TRBJ2-5, with a weak D call TRBD2 (5 bases). V was shortened by 6 bases and J by 0 bases, with 5 bases between the two germline ends. The CDR3 is 12 amino acids. CDR1 and CDR2 (germline): MNHNY, SVGAGI (reference sequence). The DNA for the CDR3 is TGTGCCAGCAGGCGGGACCAAGAGACCCAGTACTTC. Translated, it gives CASRRDQETQYF.

This clonotype has at least ten counts. The chain couples TRBV7-2 to TRBJ1-4; possibly TRBD1 for D (5 bases). The CDR3 length is 15 residues. The ends were cut back, 6 bases at V and 0 bases at J, with 11 bases in the middle. Germline CDR1 reads SGHTA; CDR2 reads FQGNSA. This CDR3 is CASSAGDATNEKLFF. CDR3 DNA sequence: TGTGCCAGCAGTGCGGGGGATGCAACTAATGAAAAACTGTTTTTT. The full variable domain, completed using reference TRBV7-2 and TRBJ1-4, is GAGVSQSPSNKVTEKGKDVELRCDPISGHTALYWYRQSLGQGLEFLIYFQGNSAPDKSGLPSDRFSAERTGGSVSTLTIQRTQQEDSAVYLCASSAGDATNEKLFFGSGTQLSVL.

V gene TRBV12-3 or TRBV12-4 combines with J gene TRBJ2-5; no reliable D call. CDR3 length: 11 amino acids. The V end was cut by 5 bases, the J end by 7 bases, with 8 bases between. This chain's CDR3 is CASSTTRTQYF. The CDR3 coding sequence is TGTGCCAGCAGTACCACGCGGACCCAGTACTTC.

The genes are TRBV11-3 and TRBJ1-6; D unresolved. This CDR3 comprises 13 residues. V was clipped by 1 base and J by 9 bases, with 7 bases between them. Looked up from germline, CDR1 is SGHNT and CDR2 is YENEEA. The CDR3 DNA reads TGTGCCAGCAGCTTAGGTGCAGCTTCACCCCTCCACTTT. Encoded protein: CASSLGAASPLHF. The full variable domain, with the rest looked up from reference TRBV11-3 and TRBJ1-6, is EAGVVQSPRYKIIEKKQPVAFWCNPISGHNTLYWYLQNLGQGPELLIRYENEEAVDDSQLPKDRFSAERLKGVDSTLKIQPAELGDSAVYLCASSLGAASPLHFGNGTRLTVT.

The chain couples TRBV20-1 to TRBJ2-3; 8 bases align to TRBD2. V lost 5 bases, J lost 0 bases, and 4 bases stayed unmatched. Germline loops: CDR1 DFQATT, CDR2 SNEGSKA (reference sequence). The CDR3 extends over 14 amino acids. CDR3 coding DNA: TGCAGTGCTCAGCGGGGGCCGAGCACAGATACGCAGTATTTT. Amino acid sequence: CSAQRGPSTDTQYF.

This clonotype has a handful of counts. This chain joins TRBV6-2 or TRBV6-3 and TRBJ2-1; 7 bases are shared with TRBD2. V was pared by 7 bases and J by 10 bases, with 16 bases of the junction left unmatched. Germline loops: CDR1 MNHEY, CDR2 SVGEGT. This CDR3 spans 15 amino acids. Here the CDR3 DNA reads TGTGCCAGCACCCACGGGGGGATTTTGAATGGGGAGCAGTTCTTC. Protein: CASTHGGILNGEQFF.